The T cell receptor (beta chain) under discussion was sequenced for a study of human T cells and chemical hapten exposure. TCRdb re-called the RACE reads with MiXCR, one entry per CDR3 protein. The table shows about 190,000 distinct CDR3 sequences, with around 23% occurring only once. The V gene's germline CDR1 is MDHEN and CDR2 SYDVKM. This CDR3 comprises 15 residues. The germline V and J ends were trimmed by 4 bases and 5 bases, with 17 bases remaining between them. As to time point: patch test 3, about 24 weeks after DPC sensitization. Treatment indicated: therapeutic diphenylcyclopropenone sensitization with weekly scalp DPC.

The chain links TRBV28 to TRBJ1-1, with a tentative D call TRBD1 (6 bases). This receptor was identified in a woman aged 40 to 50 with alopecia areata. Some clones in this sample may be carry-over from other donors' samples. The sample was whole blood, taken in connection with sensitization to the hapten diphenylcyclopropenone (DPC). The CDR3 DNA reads TGTGCCAGCAGTTGGGGGACTCTAGGGGGTACTGAAGCTTTCTTT. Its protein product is CASSWGTLGGTEAFF.